This T cell receptor beta chain was sequenced for a study of CD4+ T cells in melanoma. General study findings and limits: CD8+ T cell, macrophage and B cell function reportedly correlated with neoantigen-specific CD4+ T cells. Neoantigen-specific CD4+ T cells in melanoma reportedly had diverse differentiation states.

Assay used: immunoSEQ multiplex PCR; TCRdb lists only in-frame clones, some missing. The table shows more than 9,500 clones, with 69% occurring only once. To note about this clone: The antigen remains unidentified.

V was pared by 0 bases and J by 7 bases, with 12 bases between. The CDR3 runs 14 residues. Germline V gene sequence: CDR1 MGHRA, CDR2 YSYEKL. The TCR comes from a human donor with melanoma. The sample taken for sequencing was peripheral blood. The rearrangement links TRBV4-1 to TRBJ1-2, with no clear D. The CDR3 bases are TGCGCCAGCAGCCAAGATCATAGAAGGGCTGGCTACACCTTC. It specifies CASSQDHRRAGYTF.